One T cell receptor beta chain is described in this entry. Its antigen is undetermined. The sample belongs to a study of CD8+CD57+ T cells in acquired aplastic anemia. About the research overall: DNA per sorted CD4+ or CD8+ sample ranged roughly 0.19 to 27.4 ug, averaging about 3 ug.

The junction had 7 bases not matched to a gene; V was cut back by 2 bases and J by 6 bases. The V gene's germline CDR1 is SGDLS and CDR2 YYNGEE. CDR3 size: 14 residues. General observations from the study: Patients and controls shared twenty-nine CD8+ CDR3 sequences.

Patients picked for sequencing had shown CD8+CD57+ cell expansion detected by flow cytometry. Every patient presented with severe acquired aplastic anemia. Both TCR beta VDJ combination and CDR3 sequence profiling were carried out. Genomic DNA was the template for this profiling. TCRdb re-called the reads with MiXCR, one entry per CDR3 protein. The table records around 170,000 distinct CDR3 sequences, around 47% of them present only once. This TCR was recovered from a human donor with aplastic anemia. Material for sequencing was sorted CD4+, CD8+, or CD8+CD57+ T cells (not recorded which) from PBMCs. The V call is TRBV9, the J call TRBJ2-7; the match to TRBD1 covers 8 bases. CDR3 amino acids: CASSVAGQGGEQYF. The CDR3 coding sequence is TGTGCCAGCAGCGTGGCCGGACAGGGCGGCGAGCAGTACTTC.